These T cell receptor beta chains were read from a single sample in a study of blood T cells in healthy people across ages. TCRdb processed the 5' RACE reads anew with MiXCR; each CDR3 protein has one entry. The table shows roughly 1.4 million distinct CDR3 sequences, with 55% to 75% occurring only once. Sequencing was done on a sample of blood. These receptors were obtained from a man between 18 and 29 years old in good health. The CDR3 runs from the conserved cysteine through the conserved F or W. D genes are given only for firm matches. Some rows have no size entry. The others give once, few or many, or a class for an expanded clone.

clone size,J gene,V gene,D gene,CDR3 DNA,CDR3 protein
-,TRBJ2-7,TRBV29-1,TRBD1,TGCAGCGTTGAAACGGACAGGCCCTACGAGCAGTACTTC,CSVETDRPYEQYF
-,TRBJ2-5,TRBV7-2,-,TGTGCCTCCGTACGGACAGACCAAGAGACCCAGTACTTC,CASVRTDQETQYF
few,TRBJ2-7,TRBV4-1,TRBD1,TGCGCCAGCAGCCCAGCGACAGGGCTTCTCGGCGAGCAGTACTTC,CASSPATGLLGEQYF
-,TRBJ2-1,TRBV7-2,TRBD1,TGTGCCAGCAGCTTAGAATCCGGGACAGGGGGCTTTGAGCAGTTCTTC,CASSLESGTGGFEQFF
-,TRBJ2-5,TRBV29-1,-,TGCGGCGTAGCCGGGACCCAAGAGACCCAGTACTTC,CGVAGTQETQYF
once,TRBJ1-1,TRBV20-1,TRBD1,TGCAGTACCACCACGGACAGGGCGGGCACTGAAGCTTTCTTT,CSTTTDRAGTEAFF
once,TRBJ2-2,TRBV10-3,TRBD1,TGTGCCATCAGTGAACAGGGGGTGAACACCGGGGAGCTGTTTTTT,CAISEQGVNTGELFF
-,TRBJ1-2,TRBV28,TRBD1,TGTGCCAGCAGTGAGGGACAGCGCTATGGCTACACCTTC,CASSEGQRYGYTF
-,TRBJ1-2,TRBV29-1,-,TGCAGCGTTGATCCGGGTTACTATGGCTACACCTTC,CSVDPGYYGYTF
-,TRBJ2-4,TRBV29-1,TRBD2,TGCAGCGTTGAGGACCGGGAGGATGACATTCAGTACTTC,CSVEDREDDIQYF
-,TRBJ1-2,TRBV29-1,TRBD1,TGCAGCGTTGAAGTTGGACAGGGTAAAGACGGCTACACCTTC,CSVEVGQGKDGYTF
-,TRBJ2-7,TRBV29-1,-,TGCAGCGTGCCGTCGGGGGACATCACCTACGAGCAGTACTTC,CSVPSGDITYEQYF
-,TRBJ2-7,TRBV6-5,-,TGTGCCAGCAGTTACTTGGACCCCTACGAGCAGTACTTC,CASSYLDPYEQYF
-,TRBJ2-1,TRBV6-1,TRBD2,TGTGCCAGCAGAAACCTAGCGGGAGGGACCTACAATGAGCAGTTCTTC,CASRNLAGGTYNEQFF
-,TRBJ2-3,TRBV29-1,TRBD2,TGCAGCGTTGAAGAGAGCGGGGGGGTGTTAGATACGCAGTATTTT,CSVEESGGVLDTQYF
few,TRBJ2-5,TRBV5-5,-,TGTGCCAGCAGCTTTATTCCCCAAGAGACCCAGTACTTC,CASSFIPQETQYF
-,TRBJ2-1,TRBV6-5,-,TGTGCCAGCAGGAACTTACAAAGAGGGCTAGCATGGTTCTTC,CASRNLQRGLAWFF
-,TRBJ2-1,TRBV27,-,TGTGCCAGCAGTAAGGCTAGAGGTAATGAGCAGTTCTTC,CASSKARGNEQFF
-,TRBJ2-3,TRBV9,TRBD2,TGTGCCAGCAGCGTAGTGCGGGAGGGCCTAGATACGCAGTATTTT,CASSVVREGLDTQYF
-,TRBJ1-2,TRBV20-1,-,TGCAGTGCCAAAAAGACATTGCCACGGTCACCGAGTGGCTACACCTTC,CSAKKTLPRSPSGYTF
-,TRBJ2-1,TRBV28,-,TGTGCCAGCAGGATGGAGTACAATGAGCAGTTCTTC,CASRMEYNEQFF
few,TRBJ1-1,TRBV7-9,TRBD1,TGTGCCAGCAGTCACAGGGGATCTAACACTGAAGCTTTCTTT,CASSHRGSNTEAFF
few,TRBJ2-7,TRBV5-1,-,TGCGCCAGCAGCGCGGACAGAGACTCCTACGAGCAGTACTTC,CASSADRDSYEQYF
-,TRBJ2-7,TRBV4-1,-,TGCGCCAGCAGCCAAGATTGGCCCGAGCCATACGAGCAGTACTTC,CASSQDWPEPYEQYF
few,TRBJ2-3,TRBV6-5,-,TGTGCCAGCTCCAGGGATTCGAATACGCAGTATTTT,CASSRDSNTQYF
-,TRBJ2-1,TRBV20-1,-,TGCAGTGCTAGAGGACCTCAACGGGACCAGTTCTTC,CSARGPQRDQFF
few,TRBJ1-2,TRBV2,-,TGTGCCAGCAGTGAAGCAGGATCTAACTATGGCTACACCTTC,CASSEAGSNYGYTF
few,TRBJ2-5,TRBV27,-,TGTGCCAGCAGTTTACGTGGGGGGATGGTAGAGACCCAGTACTTC,CASSLRGGMVETQYF
once,TRBJ2-7,TRBV20-1,-,TGCAGTGCTAGAGGTGCAGGGCATCCCTACGAGCAGTACTTC,CSARGAGHPYEQYF
-,TRBJ1-1,TRBV10-1,-,TGCGCCAGCAGCAGGGGACATATTTCTTCCATGAACACTGAAGCTTTCTTT,CASSRGHISSMNTEAFF
-,TRBJ1-1,TRBV29-1,TRBD1,TGCAGCGTCCGCGGGGGACAGGAGAACACTGAAGCTTTCTTT,CSVRGGQENTEAFF
few,TRBJ2-1,TRBV20-1,TRBD2,TGCAGTGCTTCCACTAGCGGATACAATGAGCAGTTCTTC,CSASTSGYNEQFF
-,TRBJ2-7,TRBV4-1,TRBD2,TGCGCCAGCAGCCAGGGACTAGCGGGAGGATATAGGTCCTACGAGCAGTACTTC,CASSQGLAGGYRSYEQYF
-,TRBJ1-1,TRBV29-1,TRBD1,TGCAGCGGGGAACCAGGGGGAATGGACACTGAAGCTTTCTTT,CSGEPGGMDTEAFF
-,TRBJ2-3,TRBV30,TRBD1,TGTGCCTGGAGTTTCTCTTTAGGGGGCGATACGCAGTATTTT,CAWSFSLGGDTQYF
-,TRBJ2-4,TRBV11-2,-,TGTGCCAGCAGCCGTACAGGATCGGGTGCCAAAAACATTCAGTACTTC,CASSRTGSGAKNIQYF
-,TRBJ1-4,TRBV5-1,-,TGCGCCAGCAGCTTGAGGGAGAATGAAAAACTGTTTTTT,CASSLRENEKLFF
-,TRBJ1-1,TRBV2,-,TGTGCCAGCAGTGAATCTCCGAACACTGAAGCTTTCTTT,CASSESPNTEAFF
-,TRBJ2-1,TRBV28,-,TGTGCCAGCAGTCTACGTAGGCGGCGCCACCCGGACAATGAGCAGTTCTTC,CASSLRRRRHPDNEQFF
few,TRBJ1-1,TRBV2,-,TGTGCCAGTGGGACTTACACTGAAGCTTTCTTT,CASGTYTEAFF
-,TRBJ2-1,TRBV6-1,-,TGTGCCAGCAGTGAATATTTTCAAGGGCTCGGGAATGAGCAGTTCTTC,CASSEYFQGLGNEQFF
-,TRBJ2-2,TRBV12-3/TRBV12-4,-,TGTGCCAGCAGTTTACATGCGGCCGACACCGGGGAGCTGTTTTTT,CASSLHAADTGELFF
-,TRBJ2-5,TRBV6-2/TRBV6-3,-,TGTGCCAGCAGCTCGGGTTTTGAGAACCCGGAGACCCAGTACTTC,CASSSGFENPETQYF
-,TRBJ2-3,TRBV20-1,-,TGCAGTGCAACGGGCCCCCGCCCAGATACGCAGTATTTT,CSATGPRPDTQYF
once,TRBJ2-7,TRBV19,TRBD1,TGTGCCAGTAGTGCCTTTGGACAGGGGGGCTCCTACGAGCAGTACTTC,CASSAFGQGGSYEQYF
-,TRBJ2-1,TRBV6-4,TRBD2,TGTGCCAGCAGTGACCAAACCCTAGCGGGGGGTTCCTACAATGAGCAGTTCTTC,CASSDQTLAGGSYNEQFF
-,TRBJ2-7,TRBV27,-,TGTGCCAGCAGTTTATTGGTCTACGAGCAGTACTTC,CASSLLVYEQYF
-,TRBJ1-1,TRBV10-3,TRBD1,TGTGCCATCAGTGTCGCGACAGGGAGAAGGACTGAAGCTTTCTTT,CAISVATGRRTEAFF
-,TRBJ2-7,TRBV28,-,TGTGCCAGCAGTTTAGCCCCATGGCGGGGACCCTACAATGAGCAGTACTTC,CASSLAPWRGPYNEQYF
-,TRBJ2-5,TRBV3-1,TRBD2,TGTGCCAGCAGCCACGCACCCGGGACTAGCGGAGGGGCCAGGGAGACCCAGTACTTC,CASSHAPGTSGGARETQYF
-,TRBJ2-2,TRBV4-3,-,TGCGCCAGCAGCCAAGATCCCTTGGGGAGGCCCGGGGAGCTGTTTTTT,CASSQDPLGRPGELFF
-,TRBJ1-1,TRBV10-2,TRBD1,TGCGCCAGCAGTAAGGACTCTCGACAGGGTGAAGCTTTCTTT,CASSKDSRQGEAFF
once,TRBJ1-5,TRBV12-3/TRBV12-4,-,TGTGCCAGCAGAAAGGACACCGTAAATCGGCCCCAGCATTTT,CASRKDTVNRPQHF